This T cell receptor (beta chain) was captured in a study of CD8 T cells in ankylosing spondylitis. Findings and caveats of the study: In peripheral blood, disease-linked CD8+ clones occurred at relatively low frequencies. Blood of patients with ankylosing spondylitis appeared to be characterized by a TCR beta motif of eight highly homologous variants.

TCR beta libraries were made by quantitative 5'-RACE with molecular barcodes. TCRdb fed the 5' RACE reads into MiXCR, producing one record per CDR3 protein. Among some 120,000 distinct CDR3 sequences, roughly an eighth were seen once, and the ten largest hold about 3%. In this sample, this clonotype turned up a few times. Its antigen remains unidentified. The sample was blood, either unsorted or a sorted T cell fraction (not recorded which). The clonotype comes from a female donor with ankylosing spondylitis or in good health (not recorded which).

The CDR3 protein is CASSFSGRSYEQYF. The DNA of the CDR3 is TGTGCCAGCAGTTTTAGCGGGAGGTCTTACGAGCAGTACTTC. V usage is TRBV12-3 or TRBV12-4 and J usage is TRBJ2-7, with TRBD2 identical over 10 bases. This CDR3 contains 14 residues. Trimming cost V 3 bases and J 4 bases; bases outside gene matches: 3.